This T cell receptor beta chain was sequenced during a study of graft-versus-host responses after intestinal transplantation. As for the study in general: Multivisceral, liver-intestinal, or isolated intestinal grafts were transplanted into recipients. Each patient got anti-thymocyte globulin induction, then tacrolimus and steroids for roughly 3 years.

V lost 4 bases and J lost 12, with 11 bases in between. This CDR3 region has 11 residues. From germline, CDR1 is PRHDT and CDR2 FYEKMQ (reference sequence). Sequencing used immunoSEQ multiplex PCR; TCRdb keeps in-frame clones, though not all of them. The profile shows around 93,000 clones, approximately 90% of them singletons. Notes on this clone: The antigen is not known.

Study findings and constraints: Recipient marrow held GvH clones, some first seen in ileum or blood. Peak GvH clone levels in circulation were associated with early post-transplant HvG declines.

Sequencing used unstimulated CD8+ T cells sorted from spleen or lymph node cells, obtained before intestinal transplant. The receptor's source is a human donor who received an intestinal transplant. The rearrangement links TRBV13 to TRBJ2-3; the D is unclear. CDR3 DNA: TGTGCCAGCAGCTCGGACCCCTATCAGTATTTT. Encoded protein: CASSSDPYQYF. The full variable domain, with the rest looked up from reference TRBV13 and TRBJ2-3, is AAGVIQSPRHLIKEKRETATLKCYPIPRHDTVYWYQQGPGQDPQFLISFYEKMQSDKGSIPDRFSAQQFSDYHSELNMSSLELGDSALYFCASSSDPYQYFGPGTRLTVL.